The source of this T cell receptor beta chain is a study of vaccination and CD4 T cells after COVID-19. Sample time point: late sampling 161 to 241 days after vaccination in a few convalescent patients. Sample treatment: approximately nine-day PBMC culture with coronavirus spike peptide pools or control peptides (ViraFEST assay). The CDR3 has 15 residues. Germline assignment: CDR1 SGHTA and CDR2 FQGNSA. V lost 5 bases, J lost 0 bases, and 11 bases lay in between. With respect to this clonotype: Antigen specificity is unknown.

At the Johns Hopkins FTIC core, DNA taken from cultured CD4+ T cells was sequenced by way of the Oncomine TCR Beta short-read assay. TCRdb fed the PCR reads into MiXCR, producing one record per CDR3 protein. The sample has 20,000 to 30,000 distinct CDR3 sequences, 36% seen once. Sequencing used CD4+ T cells from blood, cultured in vitro, obtained about 7 months after SARS-CoV-2 vaccination. The clonotype was recovered from a human donor who had recovered from COVID-19. The rearrangement links TRBV7-2 to TRBJ1-5; D is unresolved. The CDR3 DNA follows: TGTGCCAGCAGCCCCGACGGACGTAGCAATCAGCCCCAGCATTTT. This encodes CASSPDGRSNQPQHF.